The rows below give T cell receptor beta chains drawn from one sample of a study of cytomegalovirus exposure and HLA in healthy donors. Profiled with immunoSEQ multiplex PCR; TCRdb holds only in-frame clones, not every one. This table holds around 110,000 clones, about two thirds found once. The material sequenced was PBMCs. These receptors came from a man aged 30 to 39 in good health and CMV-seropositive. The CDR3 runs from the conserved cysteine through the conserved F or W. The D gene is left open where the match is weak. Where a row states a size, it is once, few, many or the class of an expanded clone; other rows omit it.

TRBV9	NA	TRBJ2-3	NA	CASSGALSRDTQYF	TGTGCCAGCAGCGGAGCCCTCTCAAGAGATACGCAGTATTTT
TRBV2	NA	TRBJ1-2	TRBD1	CASSYGQGTGYTF	TGTGCCAGCAGCTATGGACAGGGGACAGGCTACACCTTC
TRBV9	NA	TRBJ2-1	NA	CASSPGAHPSSYNEQFF	TGTGCCAGCAGCCCGGGAGCGCATCCGAGCTCCTACAATGAGCAGTTCTTC
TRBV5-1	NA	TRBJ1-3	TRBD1	CASSSGTGGSTGNTIYF	TGCGCCAGCTCCTCCGGGACAGGGGGCTCAACTGGAAACACCATATATTTT
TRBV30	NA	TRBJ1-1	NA	CAWSRGGDTEAFF	TGTGCCTGGAGTAGGGGGGGGGACACTGAAGCTTTCTTT
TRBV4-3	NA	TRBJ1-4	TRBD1	CASSQDRQGRRKLFF	TGCGCCAGCAGCCAAGATCGACAGGGAAGGAGAAAACTGTTTTTT
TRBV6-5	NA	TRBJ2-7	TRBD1	CASSRTGGEQYF	TGTGCCAGCAGCCGTACAGGGGGCGAGCAGTACTTC
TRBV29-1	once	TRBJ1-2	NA	CSVEDSDYGYTF	TGCAGCGTTGAAGACTCAGACTATGGCTACACCTTC
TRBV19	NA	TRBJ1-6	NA	CASSIESLSPLHF	TGTGCCAGTAGTATAGAGAGCCTATCACCCCTCCACTTT
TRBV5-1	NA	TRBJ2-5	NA	CASSAGRGETQYF	TGCGCCAGCAGCGCCGGTAGAGGAGAGACCCAGTACTTC
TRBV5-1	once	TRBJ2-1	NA	CASSLAGEQFF	TGCGCCAGCAGCTTAGCGGGTGAGCAGTTCTTC
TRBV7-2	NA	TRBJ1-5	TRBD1	CASSSRTGTQHF	TGTGCCAGCAGCTCCCGGACAGGTACCCAGCATTTT
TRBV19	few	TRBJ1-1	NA	CASTEVGVGVNTEAFF	TGTGCCAGCACTGAAGTGGGTGTAGGGGTGAACACTGAAGCTTTCTTT
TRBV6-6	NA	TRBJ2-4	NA	CASSPRRGLAKNIQYF	TGTGCCAGCAGCCCTAGAAGGGGCCTAGCCAAAAACATTCAGTACTTC
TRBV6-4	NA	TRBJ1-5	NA	CASSPDRLSNQPQHF	TGTGCCAGCAGCCCTGACAGGCTGAGCAATCAGCCCCAGCATTTT
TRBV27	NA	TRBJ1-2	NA	CASSQGWGDYGYTF	TGTGCCAGCAGCCAGGGCTGGGGGGACTATGGCTACACCTTC
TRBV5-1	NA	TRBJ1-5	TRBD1	CASSPGQTNQPQHF	TGCGCCAGCAGCCCGGGACAGACCAATCAGCCCCAGCATTTT
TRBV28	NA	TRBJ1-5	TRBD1	CASSSGQGGMGPQHF	TGTGCCAGCAGTTCCGGACAGGGGGGTATGGGGCCCCAGCATTTT
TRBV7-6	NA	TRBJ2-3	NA	CASSHPKEYRGSTDTQYF	TGTGCCAGCAGCCACCCCAAAGAATATCGGGGAAGCACAGATACGCAGTATTTT
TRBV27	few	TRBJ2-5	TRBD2	CASSFWASGDQETQYF	TGTGCCAGCAGTTTCTGGGCTAGCGGGGATCAAGAGACCCAGTACTTC
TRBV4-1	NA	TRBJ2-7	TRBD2	CASSQEEGYGGGVRHEQYF	TGCGCCAGCAGCCAAGAAGAGGGGTACGGGGGGGGCGTTCGCCACGAGCAGTACTTC
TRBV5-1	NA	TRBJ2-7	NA	CASSLPRGTYEQYF	TGCGCCAGCAGCTTGCCCCGGGGTACCTACGAGCAGTACTTC
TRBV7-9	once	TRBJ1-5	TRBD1	CASSPHDRASNQPQHF	TGTGCCAGCAGCCCCCATGACAGGGCAAGCAATCAGCCCCAGCATTTT
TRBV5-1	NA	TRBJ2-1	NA	CASSLDQGGAGNEQFF	TGCGCCAGCAGCTTGGACCAAGGCGGGGCGGGCAATGAGCAGTTCTTC
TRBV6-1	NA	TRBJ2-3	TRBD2	CASSEGLAGSTDTQYF	TGTGCCAGCAGTGAAGGTCTAGCGGGGAGCACAGATACGCAGTATTTT
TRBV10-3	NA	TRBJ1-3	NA	CAISDLDTIYF	TGTGCCATCAGTGATCTTGACACCATATATTTT
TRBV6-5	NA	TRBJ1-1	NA	CASSYGGGNEAFF	TGTGCCAGCAGTTACGGGGGGGGGAATGAAGCTTTCTTT
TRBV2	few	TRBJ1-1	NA	CASRGGVNTEAFF	TGTGCCAGCAGGGGAGGGGTGAACACTGAAGCTTTCTTT
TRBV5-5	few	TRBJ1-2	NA	CASSLMGEASGRGYTF	TGTGCCAGCAGCTTGATGGGGGAGGCTTCGGGCAGGGGCTACACCTTC
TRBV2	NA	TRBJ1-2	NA	CASSDVRTVYGYTF	TGTGCCAGCAGTGATGTTCGGACAGTGTATGGCTACACCTTC
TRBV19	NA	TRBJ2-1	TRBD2	CASSSGLGTKEQFF	TGTGCCAGTAGTAGCGGACTAGGTACAAAGGAGCAGTTCTTC
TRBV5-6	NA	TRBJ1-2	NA	CASSPAVDNGYTF	TGTGCCAGCAGCCCGGCGGTGGATAATGGCTACACCTTC
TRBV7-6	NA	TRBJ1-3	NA	CASMQAGGNTIYF	TGTGCCAGCATGCAGGCAGGAGGAAACACCATATATTTT
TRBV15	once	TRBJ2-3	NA	CATRQGRSTDTQYF	TGTGCCACCAGACAGGGCAGGAGCACAGATACGCAGTATTTT
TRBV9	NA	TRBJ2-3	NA	CASSASPRQGSNTQYF	TGTGCCAGCAGCGCCTCTCCGCGGCAGGGAAGTAATACGCAGTATTTT
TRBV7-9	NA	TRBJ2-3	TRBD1	CASSESRGTDTQYF	TGTGCCAGCAGCGAGAGCAGGGGGACAGATACGCAGTATTTT
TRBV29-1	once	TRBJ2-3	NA	CSVDRGSNTDTQYF	TGCAGCGTTGACAGGGGTTCTAACACAGATACGCAGTATTTT
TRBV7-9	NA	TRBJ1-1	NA	CASSLLLGKNTEAFF	TGTGCCAGCAGCTTACTCCTCGGGAAGAACACTGAAGCTTTCTTT
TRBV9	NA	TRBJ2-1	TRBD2	CASSGPAGGPGNNEQFF	TGTGCCAGCAGCGGTCCAGCGGGGGGGCCGGGAAACAATGAGCAGTTCTTC
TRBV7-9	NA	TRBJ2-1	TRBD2	CASSPSGGLYNEQFF	TGTGCCAGCAGCCCCAGCGGGGGGCTCTACAATGAGCAGTTCTTC
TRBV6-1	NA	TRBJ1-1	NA	CASTTLGRGTVRAFF	TGTGCCAGCACGACCCTAGGACGGGGTACAGTTAGGGCTTTCTTT
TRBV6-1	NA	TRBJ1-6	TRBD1	CASRAPDRGNSPLHF	TGTGCCAGCAGAGCCCCTGACAGGGGAAATTCACCCCTCCACTTT
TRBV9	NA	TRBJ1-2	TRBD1	CASSTPGGYGYTF	TGTGCCAGCAGCACCCCAGGGGGCTATGGCTACACCTTC